This T cell receptor beta chain was documented in a study of blood T cell repertoires in COVID-19. As for the study in general: T cells, B-cell-depleted T cells, or PBMCs provided the cDNA or gDNA that served as material.

Using immunoSEQ multiplex PCR, the repertoire was profiled, and TCRdb retains in-frame clones only, with some absent. The sample shows about 190,000 clones, around 87% of them seen only once. The length of the CDR3 is 15 residues. V was pared by 1 base and J by 5 bases, with 14 bases between. Germline CDR1 MGHDK, CDR2 SYGVNS. This clone was recorded only once. Cohorts were determined from participant-reported clinical history. The rearrangement uses TRBV25-1 and TRBJ1-1; D is possibly TRBD1 (5 bases). The sequenced sample consisted of PBMCs or T cells enriched from blood (not recorded which). This TCR derives from a woman between 35 and 50 years old in a cohort exposed to, infected with or recovered from COVID-19 (not recorded which). The CDR3 region is CASSESGREGTEAFF. The CDR3, as DNA: TGTGCCAGCAGTGAATCCGGCAGGGAGGGGACTGAAGCTTTCTTT.